The 23 T cell receptor beta chains reported below all come from one sample, sequenced in a study of blood T cell repertoires in COVID-19. Here immunoSEQ multiplex PCR was the method, and the copy in TCRdb shows in-frame clones only, minus some. The repertoire holds 380,000 or so clones, with less than 90% as singletons. Sequencing used peripheral blood. These receptor sequences come from a woman aged 60-75 years with COVID-19, enrolled during active disease.

The V call is TRBV2, the J call TRBJ2-1; D may be TRBD2 (6 bases). The CDR3 runs 15 residues. Germline CDR1 is SNHLY and CDR2 is FYNNEI. The V gene lost 8 bases and the J gene lost 0 bases, with 14 bases spanning the gap. CDR3 DNA sequence: TGTGCCAGCCATCTCCGGGGAGGCTCCTACAATGAGCAGTTCTTC. This sequence encodes CASHLRGGSYNEQFF. The variable domain in full, completed from reference TRBV2 and TRBJ2-1, reads EPEVTQTPSHQVTQMGQEVILRCVPISNHLYFYWYRQILGQKVEFLVSFYNNEISEKSEIFDDQFSVERPDGSNFTLKIRSTKLEDSAMYFCASHLRGGSYNEQFFGPGTRLTVL.

The chain has TRBV11-2 and TRBJ1-6, with a weak D call TRBD1 (6 bases). This CDR3 comprises 18 residues. Trimming left V 5 bases short and J 4 bases short, with 21 bases between. Germline V CDR1 and CDR2: SGHAT, FQNNGV. CDR3 sequence (DNA): TGTGCCAGCAGCGACACTAAGGAGACAGGCGGATATAATTCACCCCTCCACTTT. This sequence encodes CASSDTKETGGYNSPLHF.

V is TRBV5-1 and J is TRBJ1-2, with D possibly TRBD1 on 5 matching bases. V dropped 2 bases and J dropped 2 bases, with 10 bases sitting between them. Per the germline V gene, CDR1 is SGHRS and CDR2 is YFSETQ. The CDR3 is 14 amino acids. The CDR3 DNA reads as TGCGCCAGCAGCTTTATAGCAGGGAACTATGGCTACACCTTC. This encodes CASSFIAGNYGYTF.

This chain connects TRBV25-1 to TRBJ1-2; D is unclear. Germline CDR1 MGHDK, CDR2 SYGVNS. V shed 3 bases and J shed 6 bases, with 20 bases lying between them. The CDR3 runs 16 residues. The CDR3 reads CASSDHEELKWNGYTF. In DNA, the CDR3 is TGTGCCAGCAGTGATCACGAGGAGCTGAAGTGGAATGGCTACACCTTC.

CDR3 DNA sequence: TGTGCCAGCAGCTCTTGGGGGGGAGGGTCCCGAGATGAGCAGTTCTTC. This translates into CASSSWGGGSRDEQFF. The chain recombines TRBV5-6 with TRBJ2-1; 7 bases match TRBD2. CDR3 size: 16 residues. The trim removed 3 bases at V and 8 bases at J, leaving 14 bases unmatched. CDR1 and CDR2 from the germline V gene are SGHDT and YYEEEE.

In its sample, this clone was seen once. V is TRBV30 and J is TRBJ1-2, with TRBD1 as a possible D gene (6 bases). V gave up 2 bases and J gave up 5 bases, with 12 bases separating them. Germline lookup yields CDR1 GTSNPN and CDR2 SVGIG (reference sequence). This CDR3 region has 13 residues. CDR3 amino acids: CAWSRGGPYGYTF. The CDR3 nucleotides read TGTGCCTGGAGTAGGGGGGGGCCTTATGGCTACACCTTC. Based on the CDR3 plus reference TRBV30 and TRBJ1-2, the full variable domain is SQTIHQWPATLVQPVGSPLSLECTVEGTSNPNLYWYRQAAGRGLQLLFYSVGIGQISSEVPQNLSASRPQDRQFILSSKKLLLSDSGFYLCAWSRGGPYGYTFGSGTRLTVV.

The chain links TRBV5-1 to TRBJ1-2; the D gene is possibly TRBD1 (6 bases). Germline values: CDR1 SGHRS, CDR2 YFSETQ. This CDR3 is 14 amino acids long. V lost 0 bases and J 4 bases, leaving 10 bases between the germline ends. The CDR3 sequence is CASSLAMDSYGYTF. CDR3 bases: TGCGCCAGCAGCTTGGCGATGGACAGCTATGGCTACACCTTC.

The V and J genes are TRBV7-2 and TRBJ2-5, with 7 nucleotides matching TRBD2. CDR1 is SGHTA and CDR2 is FQGNSA in the germline V gene. The V segment lost 5 bases and the J segment 7 bases; nucleotides outside the gene matches: 13. The CDR3 contains 15 residues. CDR3 amino acids: CASSPTQSRGGTQYF. CDR3 nucleotides: TGTGCCAGCAGCCCCACCCAGAGCCGCGGGGGGACCCAGTACTTC.

The chain employs TRBV4-1 and TRBJ2-2; TRBD2 agrees at 11 bases. The V gene's germline CDR1 is MGHRA and CDR2 YSYEKL. Trimming cost V 4 bases and J 4 bases; bases outside gene matches: 8. The CDR3 is 17 amino acids. In nucleotides, the CDR3 is TGCGCCAGCAGCCGGTCCCCTAGCGGGGGGACCACCGGGGAGCTGTTTTTT. It yields the protein CASSRSPSGGTTGELFF.

This CDR3 reads CASSLAPGDSSYEQYF. The DNA of the CDR3 is TGTGCCAGCAGCTTAGCCCCAGGGGACAGCTCCTACGAGCAGTACTTC. The V and J genes are TRBV11-2 and TRBJ2-7; 7 nucleotides agree with TRBD1. The CDR3 consists of 16 residues. V shed 1 base and J 0 bases; nucleotides not matched to a gene: 6. From germline, CDR1 is SGHAT and CDR2 FQNNGV.

The rearrangement joins TRBV11-2 to TRBJ2-1; TRBD2 is a possible D gene (6 bases). The V and J ends lost 5 bases and 7 bases respectively, with 21 bases between them. This CDR3 is 16 amino acids long. Germline loops: CDR1 SGHAT, CDR2 FQNNGV. The CDR3 loop is CASSVLIRDLGNEQFF. DNA for the CDR3: TGTGCCAGCAGCGTATTAATTCGGGACTTGGGGAATGAGCAGTTCTTC.

V and J are TRBV4-1 and TRBJ2-3, with TRBD2 matching 7 bases. The junction had 10 bases not matched to a gene; V was cut back by 1 base and J by 0 bases. Germline V gene lookup returns CDR1 MGHRA and CDR2 YSYEKL. The CDR3 is made up of 18 amino acids. This CDR3 is CASSQVERGEGSTDTQYF. The CDR3, as DNA: TGCGCCAGCAGCCAAGTTGAGCGGGGCGAGGGAAGCACAGATACGCAGTATTTT.

The rearrangement uses TRBV5-1 and TRBJ2-7; 7 nucleotides line up with TRBD1. J gave up 6 bases and V 4 bases, and 10 bases lay outside the gene matches. Germline loops: CDR1 SGHRS, CDR2 YFSETQ. The CDR3 runs 14 residues. The CDR3 nucleotides are TGCGCCAGCAGCAAGGGACAGCTTAAAGCCGAGCAGTACTTC. Protein product: CASSKGQLKAEQYF.

The chain couples TRBV5-1 to TRBJ2-2; TRBD2 aligns across 12 bases. Germline V gene data show CDR1 as SGHRS and CDR2 as YFSETQ. CDR3 length equals 19 residues. V gave up 4 bases and J gave up 4 bases; unmatched junction bases: 14. The CDR3: CASSPTPSGGAGSTGELFF. CDR3 coding DNA: TGCGCCAGCAGCCCCACCCCTAGCGGGGGGGCCGGGAGCACCGGGGAGCTGTTTTTT.

The rearrangement joins TRBV19 to TRBJ1-4; possibly TRBD1 for D (5 bases). CDR1 and CDR2 from the germline V gene are LNHDA and SQIVND (reference sequence). V was trimmed by 9 bases and J by 7 bases, leaving 15 bases between them. This CDR3 region has 13 residues. CDR3 in DNA: TGTGCCAGCAGCGTTGGGGACTCTGAAAAACTGTTTTTT. As protein: CASSVGDSEKLFF.

This clone has just a few counts. This chain connects TRBV7-3 to TRBJ2-3; D is possibly TRBD2 (6 bases). CDR1 is SGHTA, CDR2 FQGTGA, per germline. The CDR3 loop spans 15 amino acids. The germline V and J ends were trimmed by 5 bases and 6 bases, with 18 bases remaining between them. CDR3 region: CASSPRGGRSDTQYF. The CDR3 DNA sequence: TGTGCCAGCAGCCCCCGTGGAGGGAGATCCGATACGCAGTATTTT.

The chain has TRBV2 and TRBJ2-7, with TRBD2 identical over 11 bases. This CDR3 is built from 12 residues. The germline V gene encodes CDR1 SNHLY and CDR2 FYNNEI. V dropped 10 bases and J dropped 2; count of bases not matched to a gene: 1. The CDR3 DNA reads TGTGCCACTAGCGGGGGGCCCTACGAGCAGTACTTC. Translating it yields CATSGGPYEQYF.

The gene calls are TRBV5-1 and TRBJ1-1; tentative D call: TRBD1 (5 bases). The V and J ends lost 4 bases and 6 bases respectively, with 19 bases between them. The V gene's germline CDR1 is SGHRS and CDR2 YFSETQ. The CDR3 is 15 amino acids. CDR3 residues: CASSEYQGSLSEAFF. The CDR3 DNA reads TGCGCCAGCAGCGAGTACCAGGGCTCTCTTTCTGAAGCTTTCTTT.

As for this clone: This same CDR3 is encoded by further DNA sequences in the sample. The V and J genes are TRBV20-1 and TRBJ2-1; D is uncertain. Trimming shortened V by 0 bases and J by 7 bases, and 4 bases separated the two germline ends. Germline V gives CDR1 DFQATT, CDR2 SNEGSKA (reference sequence). The CDR3 runs to 11 residues. The CDR3 protein is CSARDRNEQFF. CDR3 bases: TGCAGTGCTAGAGATCGGAATGAGCAGTTCTTC.

V usage is TRBV6-2 or TRBV6-3 and J usage is TRBJ2-7; D is uncertain. The V gene lost 5 bases and the J gene lost 0 bases, with 11 bases spanning the gap. The CDR3 has 14 residues. CDR1 MNHEY and CDR2 SVGEGT come from the germline V gene. CDR3 in amino acids: CASSAQSPSYEQYF. CDR3 in DNA: TGTGCCAGCAGTGCGCAATCACCCTCCTACGAGCAGTACTTC.

V usage is TRBV5-3 and J usage is TRBJ2-5; TRBD1 might be the D (6 bases). TRBV5-3 is an ORF, and what it does is uncertain. The V end lost 0 bases, the J end lost 4 bases, and 16 bases lay between the germline ends. CDR3 size: 16 residues. CDR3 coding DNA: TGTGCCAGAAGCTTGGAGGGCGTCCGACAGGCAGAGACCCAGTACTTC. This encodes CARSLEGVRQAETQYF.

The chain carries TRBV6-5 and TRBJ1-1; tentative D call: TRBD1 (6 bases). The CDR3 sequence is 15 residues long. Germline V gene lookup returns CDR1 MNHEY and CDR2 SVGAGI. Trimming took off 0 bases at V and 3 bases at J, with 11 bases between the two ends. The CDR3 DNA is TGTGCCAGCAGTTACTCGCCAGGGGTTCACACTGAAGCTTTCTTT. Translation: CASSYSPGVHTEAFF.

The rearrangement uses TRBV6-5 and TRBJ2-7; D may be TRBD2 (5 bases). The germline gives CDR1 MNHEY, CDR2 SVGAGI. This CDR3 has 12 residues. The ends were cut back, 4 bases at V and 7 bases at J, with 11 bases in the middle. The CDR3 bases are TGTGCCAGCAGTTCCTCTAAGCGGGAGCAGTACTTC. Translation: CASSSSKREQYF.